These T cell receptor beta chains were read from a single sample in a study of T cells after posttransplantation cyclophosphamide. TCRdb's copy holds only in-frame clones and misses some; the assay was immunoSEQ multiplex PCR. The repertoire includes approximately 15,000 clones, around 80% of them detected once, and roughly 2.8% sits in the top ten. Material: PBMCs, obtained 441 days after allogeneic stem cell transplant with calcineurin inhibitor and methotrexate. The receptors here all came from a young adult male patient who received an allogeneic stem cell transplant from an unrelated donor, was CMV-positive, and had acute and chronic GVHD. A subset of T cells may come from the graft donor. The conserved cysteine and the conserved F or W are not part of the CDR3 here.

TRBV11-1 ASSLPAGAQISYEQY
TRBV2 ASSPRAGTGRSRWTQY
TRBV27 ASSGNQGFYEQY
TRBV7-9 ASSTPAGRAHEQY
TRBV28 ASSFQGREEGEQY
TRBV6-6 ASSYRGQGHGYT
TRBV30 AQAGGPEAF
TRBV4-3 ASSQEGLAGDTQY
TRBV6-1 ASSTPGRGETQY
TRBV7-2 ASSSGQWDLETQY
TRBV12-5 ASGLFGQGANTGELF
TRBV7-2 ASSRDSVGETQY
TRBV6-5 ASKIGGASETQY
TRBV7-6 ASSLETAAPQDNEQF
TRBV4-3 ASNNRGRGNTIY
TRBV4-3 ASSQRLAGFMADTQY
TRBV19 ASSIDVGTGNEQF
TRBV5-1 ASNVGGLATSASYNEQF
TRBV27 ASSYLPDRGVGYT
TRBV27 ASSLRGQPQH
TRBV11-2 ASSPPGLAGGYEQF
TRBV2 ASIGADSYEQY
TRBV9 ASSVGLADYEQY
TRBV11-3 ASSLNGGNTEAF
TRBV19 ASCLGQGVSPLH
TRBV9 ASSALTSTDTQY
TRBV4-1 ASSQGEGSVYEQY
TRBV5-1 ASSLTRDRGRRAYEQY
TRBV19 ASKGQGEGQPQH
TRBV6-1 ASSGSGYYGYT
TRBV28 ASSSYYRINTEAF
TRBV4-3 ASSQLHLSNQPQH
TRBV10-3 AISESTGTGPFFYEQY
TRBV19 ATRPGATGTEAF
TRBV4-1 ASSQSPGRTNQPQH
TRBV6-6 ASSQGTSGGYEQY
TRBV4-1 ASSQGQGNEKLF
TRBV19 ASRSGQLAGNTIY
TRBV2 ASIGTIMGYEQY
TRBV27 ASSLSVAGVQETQY
TRBV19 ASAPGTGRHQPQH
TRBV7-9 ASTEEDRGNYEQY
TRBV2 ASRNLERFYGYT
TRBV9 ASTPGQGAYEQY
TRBV27 ASSLGGTATYEQY
TRBV11-2 ASSLVGTWTEAF
TRBV27 ASRLLSGANVLT
TRBV6-5 ASRLGRGTEAF
TRBV4-3 ASSQDWVTGGLRETQY
TRBV27 ASSLAERYEQY
TRBV7-2 ASRPRTSGGLVSYNEQF
TRBV5-8 ASSRGGEADTQY
TRBV27 ASSLLAGYSNQPQH
TRBV9 ASSVVEGQPNGYT